The T cell receptor (beta chain) described here comes from a study of CD8 T cells in Susac syndrome. Sequencing targeted TCR beta in T cells from blood (CD8+ and CD4+). It was treatment-naive patients with stable or active relapsing-remitting disease who made up the multiple sclerosis controls. In contrast to the negatively isolated CD8+ and CD4+ T cells, TEMRA cells were FACS-enriched. Germline V gene sequence: CDR1 MGHRA, CDR2 YSYEKL. This CDR3 is 15 amino acids long. The V end was cut by 1 base, the J end by 4 bases, with 12 bases between. RNA, at roughly 0.45 to 1 ug, was reverse transcribed with random hexamers. Multiplex immunoSEQ PCR targeted 54 Vbeta and 13 Jbeta TCR beta segments. A single record per CDR3 protein comes from TCRdb applying MiXCR to the immunoSEQ multiplex PCR reads. The sample lists 200,000 to 300,000 distinct CDR3 sequences; 85% to 95% were seen once.

V and J are TRBV4-1 and TRBJ2-3; D remains ambiguous. Sequencing was performed on CD4+ T cells from PBMCs. The sequence was collected from a human donor with multiple sclerosis. This CDR3 reads CASSQVGRLADTQYF. In nucleotides, the CDR3 is TGCGCCAGCAGCCAAGTCGGTCGGCTGGCAGATACGCAGTATTTT.